The rows below give T cell receptor beta chains drawn from one sample of a study of cytomegalovirus exposure and HLA in healthy donors. TCRdb's copy holds only in-frame clones and misses some; the assay was immunoSEQ multiplex PCR. The sample yields 95,000 to 150,000 clones, over 65% seen once. The source material was PBMCs. The receptors here all came from a man aged 40-50 years in good health and CMV-seropositive. Each CDR3 is given without its conserved first and last residue. The order of the fields is V gene, CDR3 protein.

TRBV29-1 | SVDRGLEAF
TRBV5-8 | ASSLGQYGSGNTIY
TRBV19 | ASSIMDGRDYQPQH
TRBV25-1 | ASTGGNTIY
TRBV28 | ASSSRGASNQPQH
TRBV25-1 | ASSSLNTIY
TRBV6-6 | ASSYNRVGTEAF
TRBV7-2 | ASRPSTDRYTEAF
TRBV30 | AWIRGGSSTEAF
TRBV25-1 | ASSAGRARGIGYT
TRBV14 | ASSFTLGADTQY
TRBV11-2 | ASIPGTKNTGELF
TRBV29-1 | SVAMVGGYEQY
TRBV18 | ASSPSGTGDEEQY
TRBV11-3 | ASSGGGSYGYT
TRBV7-2 | ASSLAPRQDYGYT
TRBV27 | ASSPGQGPSYNEQF
TRBV2 | ASKGTSRTDEQF
TRBV6-6 | ASSYGASYNEQF
TRBV21-1 | ASSPKLNRGEAYEQY
TRBV28 | ASSPGTYSYNEQF
TRBV6-5 | ASSRQTVGQY
TRBV5-1 | ASSSFPGFSYEQY
TRBV4-2 | ASSQALGTQETQY
TRBV30 | ACEQSSDSPLH
TRBV7-8 | ASSLISLSGGFANTGELF
TRBV7-6 | ASSLAGSSYNEQF
TRBV7-3 | ASSFSVPNEQF
TRBV7-2 | ASSAPGFNQPQH
TRBV19 | ASSIRGGADGELF
TRBV6-5 | ASNGLASDTQY
TRBV5-4 | ASSLGRVVEELF
TRBV28 | ASSSQGARSYNEQF
TRBV30 | AWSGLAGGLEH
TRBV7-9 | ASSRTGAEDTQY
TRBV7-2 | ASSTPRETQY
TRBV5-1 | ASSWGTGGAYEQY
TRBV28 | ASSAGLTGELF
TRBV28 | ASSPTGPYDILNTEAF
TRBV6-6 | ASSYGRGPVNEQF
TRBV6-1 | ASRSGQGRAEAF
TRBV9 | ASSEEGYNQPQH
TRBV5-1 | ASSLALGTSEFTDTQY
TRBV10-2 | ASSESSGGLDDEQY
TRBV7-9 | ASSLAMGQGSGNTIY
TRBV19 | ASSLSGTITASQY
TRBV6-1 | ASSEGAGLYGYT
TRBV5-4 | ASSSAGARYEQY
TRBV7-2 | ASSSANTGELF
TRBV5-1 | ASSWDLTSGTNTGELF
TRBV19 | ASSITGGRETQY
TRBV5-1 | ASSLGQGAWETQY
TRBV2 | ASSEVFGSGGYT
TRBV5-6 | ASSLVPSGISGELF